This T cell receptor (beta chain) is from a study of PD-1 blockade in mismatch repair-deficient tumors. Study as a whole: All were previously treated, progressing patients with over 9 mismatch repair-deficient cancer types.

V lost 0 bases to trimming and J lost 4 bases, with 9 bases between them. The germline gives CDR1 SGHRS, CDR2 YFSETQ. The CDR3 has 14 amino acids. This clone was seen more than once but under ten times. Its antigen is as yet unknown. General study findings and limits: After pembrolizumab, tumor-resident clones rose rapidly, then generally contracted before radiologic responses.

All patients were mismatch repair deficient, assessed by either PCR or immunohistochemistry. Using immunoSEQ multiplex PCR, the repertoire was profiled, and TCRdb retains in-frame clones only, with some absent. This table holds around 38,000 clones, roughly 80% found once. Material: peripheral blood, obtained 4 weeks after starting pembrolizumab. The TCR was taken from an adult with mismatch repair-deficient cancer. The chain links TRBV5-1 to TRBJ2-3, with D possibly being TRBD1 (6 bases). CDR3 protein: CASSLAQGSDTQYF. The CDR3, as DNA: TGCGCCAGCAGCTTGGCGCAGGGGTCAGATACGCAGTATTTT.